The rows below give T cell receptor beta chains drawn from one sample of a study of cytotoxic CD8 clonotypes in ibrutinib-treated CLL. Repertoires were generated with immunoSEQ multiplex PCR, while TCRdb's copy carries only in-frame clones and drops some. The sample includes about 200,000 clones, over 60% of them seen just once. This sample comprised PBMCs, obtained after 24 months of ibrutinib treatment. These receptor sequences come from a human donor with chronic lymphocytic leukemia. Both conserved end residues are part of each CDR3. A D gene is named only where the DNA matches it firmly. Size is omitted from some rows. Given values are once, few, many or a class for expanded clones.

TRBV9	TRBJ2-1	NA	NA	TGTGCCAGCAGCGTAGGCCCCTCCTACAATGAGCAGTTCTTC	CASSVGPSYNEQFF
TRBV7-9	TRBJ2-7	TRBD2	NA	TGTGCCAGCAGCCCCAAGACTAGCCTCTACGAGCAGTACTTC	CASSPKTSLYEQYF
TRBV11-1	TRBJ2-7	TRBD1	once	TGTGCCAGCAGCTTAGCCTGGACAGGGCCCGAGCAGTACTTC	CASSLAWTGPEQYF
TRBV6-1	TRBJ2-7	TRBD2	NA	TGTGCCAGCACTCTCGGGAGGGAGGGTTACGAGCAGTACTTC	CASTLGREGYEQYF
TRBV7-9	TRBJ2-7	NA	NA	TGTGCCAGCGGGATCCTCTCCTACGAGCAGTACTTC	CASGILSYEQYF
TRBV15	TRBJ2-1	NA	NA	TGTGCCACCAGCGAGAGGGCCCTCTATGAGCAGTTCTTC	CATSERALYEQFF
TRBV10-3	TRBJ2-7	TRBD2	NA	TGTGCCATCAGCATCGGGACTAGCGGATACGAGCAGTACTTC	CAISIGTSGYEQYF
TRBV18	TRBJ2-5	TRBD2	NA	TGTGCCAGCTCCTCGACTAGCGGGATTCAAGAGACCCAGTACTTC	CASSSTSGIQETQYF
TRBV29-1	TRBJ1-2	NA	few	TGCAGCGTTGGGCAGGGTGGTGGCTACACCTTC	CSVGQGGGYTF
TRBV7-2	TRBJ1-2	NA	NA	TGTGCCAGCAGCCGTGGACACTATGGCTACACCTTC	CASSRGHYGYTF
TRBV5-5	TRBJ1-3	NA	NA	TGTGCCAGCAGCTTGATGGGAAACACCATATATTTT	CASSLMGNTIYF
TRBV27	TRBJ2-7	TRBD1	NA	TGTGCCAGCAGTTCCCTAGGACAGGCCTACGAGCAGTACTTC	CASSSLGQAYEQYF
TRBV29-1	TRBJ1-1	NA	few	TGCAGCGTTGGACGGACAGCGACGAACACTGAAGCTTTCTTT	CSVGRTATNTEAFF
TRBV5-4	TRBJ1-1	NA	once	TGTGCCAGCAGCTTGGGCAGGGGCACTGAAGCTTTCTTT	CASSLGRGTEAFF
TRBV29-1	TRBJ2-7	TRBD1	NA	TGCAGCGTGCACAGGGGTTACGAGCAGTACTTC	CSVHRGYEQYF
TRBV5-1	TRBJ2-3	TRBD2	NA	TGCGCCAGCAGCGGCCAAAAGAGTTGGCTAGCGGGAGCCACAGATACGCAGTATTTT	CASSGQKSWLAGATDTQYF
TRBV5-8	TRBJ1-1	NA	NA	TGTGCCAGCAGCTTGGAACAGCCGTTCGGGGGAGCTTTCTTT	CASSLEQPFGGAFF
TRBV30	TRBJ2-7	NA	NA	TGTGCCTGGAGTGTTTCGACAGAGCAGTACTTC	CAWSVSTEQYF
TRBV18	TRBJ1-2	TRBD1	NA	TGTGCCAGCTCACCCGTGGACAGGGGAGTCTATGGCTACACCTTC	CASSPVDRGVYGYTF
TRBV18	TRBJ2-3	TRBD2	NA	TGTGCCAGCTCACCACTTGGGACTAGCGGAGATACGCAGTATTTT	CASSPLGTSGDTQYF
TRBV6-6	TRBJ1-2	TRBD1	NA	TGTGCCAGCAGTTACTCGAGAGGGACAGGGTCCTATGGCTACACCTTC	CASSYSRGTGSYGYTF
TRBV6-6	TRBJ1-5	TRBD1	NA	TGTGCCAGCAGTTACGGGACAGGGTATCAGCCCCAGCATTTT	CASSYGTGYQPQHF
TRBV5-1	TRBJ2-5	TRBD2	NA	TGCGCCAGCAGCCCCGGGACTAGCGGGGAGTATTTAGAGACCCAGTACTTC	CASSPGTSGEYLETQYF
TRBV6-5	TRBJ1-4	TRBD1	NA	TGTGCCAGCCGCAGGGGGACTAATGAAAAACTGTTTTTT	CASRRGTNEKLFF
TRBV19	TRBJ1-5	TRBD1	NA	TGTGCCAGTAGCCCACGACAGGGTCGGGATCAGCCCCAGCATTTT	CASSPRQGRDQPQHF
TRBV9	TRBJ2-2	TRBD2	NA	TGTGCCAGCAGCGTAGATGGGACTACCAACACCGGGGAGCTGTTTTTT	CASSVDGTTNTGELFF
TRBV7-2	TRBJ2-3	NA	NA	TGTGCCAGCAGGAGGGTCGGGGCTAGCACAGATACGCAGTATTTT	CASRRVGASTDTQYF
TRBV14	TRBJ2-4	TRBD2	NA	TGTGCCAGCAGCCAAGGGACTAGCGCCAAAAACATTCAGTACTTC	CASSQGTSAKNIQYF
TRBV7-9	TRBJ2-1	NA	once	TGTGCCAGCAGCAATGCCGCCTACAATGAGCAGTTCTTC	CASSNAAYNEQFF
TRBV11-2	TRBJ2-7	TRBD1	NA	TGTGCCAGCAGCTTCAGGACAGGCCTGTACGAGCAGTACTTC	CASSFRTGLYEQYF
TRBV6-4	TRBJ2-2	TRBD2	NA	TGTGCCAGCTCTACTAGCGTAAACACCGGGGAGCTGTTTTTT	CASSTSVNTGELFF
TRBV6-5	TRBJ2-1	NA	NA	TGTGCCAGCAGTTACTCGATTCGGGCGCCCCACAATGAGCAGTTCTTC	CASSYSIRAPHNEQFF
TRBV19	TRBJ2-7	NA	NA	TGTGCCAGTAGTATGCCGGCGGGCAGCTACGAGCAGTACTTC	CASSMPAGSYEQYF
TRBV4-3	TRBJ1-2	NA	NA	TGCGCCAGCAGCCCTCTCCGGGGGAGTTCGGTTGGCTACACCTTC	CASSPLRGSSVGYTF
TRBV14	TRBJ1-3	NA	NA	TGTGCCAGCAGCCCAGGGACACTCGGCGCTGGAAACACCATATATTTT	CASSPGTLGAGNTIYF
TRBV25-1	TRBJ2-2	TRBD1	NA	TGTGCCAGCAGTGAAGGGACAGGGGACACCGGGGAGCTGTTTTTT	CASSEGTGDTGELFF
TRBV7-6	TRBJ2-1	TRBD2	NA	TGTGCCAGCAGCTTAGCCATGGGGCTAGCGGGGATACCCCCAAGTGAGCAGTTCTTC	CASSLAMGLAGIPPSEQFF
TRBV5-1	TRBJ2-7	TRBD1	NA	TGCGCCAGCAGCCAACAGGGGGCGGATTACGAGCAGTACTTC	CASSQQGADYEQYF
TRBV7-8	TRBJ1-4	TRBD1	NA	TGTGCCAGCAGCTTCCGGGACAGGGGTGATGAAAAACTGTTTTTT	CASSFRDRGDEKLFF
TRBV10-3	TRBJ2-3	NA	NA	TGTGCCATCAGTCTAGAAGTCAAGTTGGGTACGCAGTATTTT	CAISLEVKLGTQYF
TRBV5-6	TRBJ2-5	NA	NA	TGTGCCAGCAGCTTGGGGCTGACAGGACCCCAAGAGACCCAGTACTTC	CASSLGLTGPQETQYF
TRBV9	TRBJ1-5	TRBD1	NA	TGTGCCAGCAGCCGGACAGGCGGCAATCAGCCCCAGCATTTT	CASSRTGGNQPQHF
TRBV27	TRBJ2-7	NA	NA	TGTGCCAGCAGTTTATGGGGTCAGTTATCCTACGAGCAGTACTTC	CASSLWGQLSYEQYF
TRBV6-1	TRBJ2-7	NA	once	TGTGCCAGCAGTGAAGCGGTCGAGCAGTACTTC	CASSEAVEQYF
TRBV28	TRBJ1-2	TRBD1	NA	TGTGCCACCTTCGCCAGGGGGCGCTCCTATGGCTACACCTTC	CATFARGRSYGYTF
TRBV2	TRBJ2-1	TRBD2	NA	TGTGCCAGCAGTGAAGGTCTAGCGGGAACCGGGTATGAGCAGTTCTTC	CASSEGLAGTGYEQFF
TRBV7-9	TRBJ2-1	NA	NA	TGTGCCAGCAGCCCACGAGGATCCGATTGGAATGAGCAGTTCTTC	CASSPRGSDWNEQFF
TRBV9	TRBJ2-7	NA	NA	TGTGCCAGCAGTGCGGGTCCCTACGAGCAGTACTTC	CASSAGPYEQYF
TRBV29-1	TRBJ1-4	TRBD1	NA	TGCAGCGTGGGTAGCAGACAGGGACGCGAGGAAAAACTGTTTTTT	CSVGSRQGREEKLFF
TRBV4-3	TRBJ2-7	NA	NA	TGCGCCAGCAGCCAAGAGTTGGCGGCCAACTACGAGCAGTACTTC	CASSQELAANYEQYF
TRBV10-3	TRBJ1-5	TRBD1	NA	TGTGCCATCAGTACAGGGGCCGGTTATCAGCCCCAGCATTTT	CAISTGAGYQPQHF
TRBV9	TRBJ2-3	TRBD2	once	TGTGCCAGCAGCGGGGGACTAGCGGGAGTAACAGATACGCAGTATTTT	CASSGGLAGVTDTQYF
TRBV7-8	TRBJ2-1	TRBD2	NA	TGTGCCAGCAGCTTAGGTCTAGCGGGAAACAATGAGCAGTTCTTC	CASSLGLAGNNEQFF
TRBV6-1	TRBJ2-6	NA	NA	TGTGCCAGCAGTGGTGGTCGAATTACGTCCTCTGGGGCCAACGTCCTGACTTTC	CASSGGRITSSGANVLTF
TRBV5-1	TRBJ2-3	NA	NA	TGCGCCAGCAGCCTTTTAGGTGAGAGTTCCACAGATACGCAGTATTTT	CASSLLGESSTDTQYF
TRBV6-5	TRBJ2-5	TRBD1	NA	TGTGCCAGCAACCCGGGACAGGGGATCCAAGAGACCCAGTACTTC	CASNPGQGIQETQYF
TRBV5-1	TRBJ2-1	TRBD1	NA	TGCGCCAGCAGCTTGGCCGGGACAGAACACTACAATGAGCAGTTCTTC	CASSLAGTEHYNEQFF
TRBV7-2	TRBJ2-1	TRBD2	NA	TGTGCCAGCAGATCGTGGGCGGGAGGCTCCTACAATGAGCAGTTCTTC	CASRSWAGGSYNEQFF
TRBV10-3	TRBJ1-3	NA	NA	TGTGCCATCAGTGAGGGTGGCGGCAGCGGAAACACCATATATTTT	CAISEGGGSGNTIYF